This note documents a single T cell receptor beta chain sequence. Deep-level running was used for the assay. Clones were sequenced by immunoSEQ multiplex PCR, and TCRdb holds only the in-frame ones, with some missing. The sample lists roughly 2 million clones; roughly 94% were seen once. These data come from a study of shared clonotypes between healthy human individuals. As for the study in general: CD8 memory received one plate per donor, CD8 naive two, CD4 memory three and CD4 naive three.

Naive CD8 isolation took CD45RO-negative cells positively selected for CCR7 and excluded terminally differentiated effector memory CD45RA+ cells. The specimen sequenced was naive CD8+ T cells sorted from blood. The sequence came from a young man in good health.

The CDR3 coding sequence is TGCGCCAGCAGCCAAGGTTCCCCGGGACAGGGGGCTGGAGATACGCAGTATTTT. It specifies CASSQGSPGQGAGDTQYF. The rearrangement uses TRBV4-3 and TRBJ2-3; 12 bases match TRBD1. The CDR3 spans 18 residues. The V segment lost 1 base and the J segment 5 bases; nucleotides outside the gene matches: 10. Per germline, CDR1 LGHNA and CDR2 YSLEER.